Each of the 27 T cell receptor beta chains below was sequenced from the same sample in a study of T-cell memory formation after mild COVID-19. Via MiXCR, TCRdb re-called the 5' RACE reads, giving one row per CDR3 protein. This table holds approximately 340,000 distinct CDR3 sequences, about 16% found once. Sample: PBMCs or a T cell subset sorted from them (not recorded which). All receptors come from a man younger than 30 who had mild COVID-19 (a few samples of this study predate the infection). Cell type and time point are not known.

At least ten counts were recorded for this clonotype. The V call is TRBV6-4, the J call TRBJ2-5; 9 bases are shared with TRBD2. CDR1 is MRHNA and CDR2 is SNTAGT in the germline V gene. V was pared by 5 bases and J by 5 bases, with 9 bases of the junction left unmatched. The CDR3 spans 15 residues. The CDR3 loop is CASSLIAGAGETQYF. In nucleotides, the CDR3 is TGTGCCAGCAGTCTTATAGCGGGGGCCGGGGAGACCCAGTACTTC.

The J gene is TRBJ2-7, the V gene TRBV28, with 9 bases identical to TRBD1. Germline V gene sequence: CDR1 MDHEN, CDR2 SYDVKM. The CDR3 has 11 amino acids. V lost 7 bases, J lost 10 bases, and 5 bases stayed unmatched. DNA for the CDR3: TGTGCCAGCAAACAGGGGGCGCGCCAGTACGTC. This codes for CASKQGARQYV.

This clonotype was observed a handful of times. The rearrangement links TRBV2 to TRBJ2-2; D not certain. Germline loops: CDR1 SNHLY, CDR2 FYNNEI. This CDR3 has 17 amino acids. Trimming pared 2 bases from V and 2 bases from J, leaving 15 bases between. The CDR3 sequence is CASSELSLRKNTGELFF. CDR3 DNA sequence: TGTGCCAGCAGTGAACTGTCGTTGAGGAAAAACACCGGGGAGCTGTTTTTT.

V gene TRBV15 combines with J gene TRBJ2-2, with D hard to call. The germline gives CDR1 LNHNV, CDR2 YYDKDF (reference sequence). The ends were cut back, 1 base at V and 7 bases at J, with 4 bases in the middle. The CDR3 covers 12 residues. The CDR3 is CATSRVLGELFF. As DNA, the CDR3 is TGTGCCACCAGCAGAGTGCTCGGGGAGCTGTTTTTT.

This sequence joins TRBV5-1 and TRBJ2-7; possible D gene TRBD2, 6 bases. The V and J ends lost 0 bases and 5 bases respectively, with 6 bases between them. The CDR3 is 12 amino acids. Germline assignment: CDR1 SGHRS and CDR2 YFSETQ. For the CDR3, the DNA is TGCGCCAGCAGCTTGGCGGGGGACGAGCAGTACGTC. This codes for CASSLAGDEQYV.

V usage is TRBV7-9 and J usage is TRBJ2-7; 7 bases align to TRBD2. Germline V gene sequence: CDR1 SEHNR, CDR2 FQNEAQ (reference sequence). Germline trimming cut 4 bases from V and 12 bases from J; bases unmatched to any gene: 12. The CDR3 runs 13 residues. Here the CDR3 DNA reads TGTGCCAGCAGCTCGGAACCGGGAGGCTTACTGTACTTC. Translation gives CASSSEPGGLLYF.

The chain couples TRBV10-3 to TRBJ1-1, with D maybe TRBD1 (6 bases). Germline CDR1 reads ENHRY; CDR2 reads SYGVKD. This CDR3 is 14 amino acids long. The V gene lost 3 bases and the J gene lost 1 base, with 9 bases spanning the gap. CDR3 loop: CAISDSTGNTEAFF. The CDR3 bases are TGTGCCATCAGTGACTCGACAGGGAACACTGAAGCTTTCTTT.

The chain combines TRBV29-1 with TRBJ2-5; D gene unclear. This CDR3 region has 14 residues. Germline V CDR1 and CDR2: SQVTM, ANQGSEA. V lost 3 bases to trimming and J lost 2 bases, with 13 bases between them. The CDR3 DNA sequence: TGCAGCGTTGAGTTTTCTACCTTTCAAGAGACCCAGTACTTC. Amino acid sequence: CSVEFSTFQETQYF.

CDR3 nucleotide sequence: TGTGCCAGCAGTTACCTCCGGGGGGTTTCCTACAATGAGCAGTTCTTC. It yields the protein CASSYLRGVSYNEQFF. The genes are TRBV6-5 and TRBJ2-1; TRBD2 matches at 7 bases. CDR3 length: 16 residues. CDR1 is MNHEY and CDR2 is SVGAGI in the germline V gene. With V trimmed by 2 bases and J by 1 base, 5 bases remained unmatched.

This clonotype occurred a few times. The rearrangement joins TRBV12-3 or TRBV12-4 to TRBJ1-2, with D perhaps matching TRBD1 (6 bases). Between the trimmed V and J ends, which lost 5 bases and 0 bases, there was a span of 10 bases. This CDR3 has 14 amino acids. DNA for the CDR3: TGTGCCAGCAGTCGACAGGCCGCTAACTATGGCTACACCTTC. This encodes CASSRQAANYGYTF.

This clonotype has just a few counts. The chain combines TRBV25-1 with TRBJ1-5; tentative D call: TRBD1 (6 bases). There are 15 residues in the CDR3. CDR1 and CDR2 (germline): MGHDK, SYGVNS. V gave up 3 bases and J gave up 4 bases, with 13 bases separating them. The CDR3 reads CASSEDRMGNQPQHF. The CDR3, as DNA: TGTGCCAGCAGTGAGGACAGAATGGGGAATCAGCCCCAGCATTTT.

This clonotype was seen only a few times. The gene calls are TRBV28 and TRBJ1-5; tentative D call: TRBD1 (5 bases). The CDR3 loop spans 15 amino acids. Germline V gene lookup returns CDR1 MDHEN and CDR2 SYDVKM. The V end lost 6 bases, the J end lost 0 bases, and 12 bases lay between the germline ends. The chain's CDR3 is CASSPKGTSNQPQHF. The DNA for the CDR3 is TGTGCCAGCAGCCCTAAGGGGACTAGCAATCAGCCCCAGCATTTT.

This clonotype was recorded a few times. The chain links TRBV25-1 to TRBJ1-6; D is possibly TRBD1 (5 bases). Germline CDR1 MGHDK, CDR2 SYGVNS. With 3 bases removed from V and 7 bases from J, the gap between germline ends came to 13 bases. The CDR3 covers 15 residues. The CDR3 sequence: CASSESVGGNSPLHF. The CDR3, as DNA: TGTGCCAGCAGTGAGAGTGTGGGGGGAAATTCACCCCTCCACTTT.

The J gene is TRBJ2-7, the V gene TRBV14; 12 bases line up with TRBD1. Unmatched junction bases numbered 7, after V lost 3 bases and J lost 4 bases. Germline V gene data show CDR1 as SGHDN and CDR2 as FVKESK. This CDR3 contains 16 residues. CDR3 sequence reads: CASSHRPGQGAYEQYF. CDR3 in DNA: TGTGCCAGCAGCCATCGTCCGGGACAGGGGGCTTACGAGCAGTACTTC.

The V gene is TRBV11-3, the J gene TRBJ1-1; tentative D call: TRBD1 (5 bases). V was shortened by 5 bases and J by 4 bases, with 17 bases between the two germline ends. Germline-derived CDR1 and CDR2 are SGHNT and YENEEA. The CDR3 has 15 amino acids. CDR3 DNA: TGTGCCAGCAGCCCGGGCGCAGGGTTACCCACTGAAGCTTTCTTT. Translated, it gives CASSPGAGLPTEAFF.

The V and J genes are TRBV5-4 and TRBJ2-5; TRBD2 matches 15 bases. The CDR3 extends over 17 amino acids. J was trimmed by 1 base and V by 4 bases; bases with no gene match: 5. Germline lookup yields CDR1 SGHNT and CDR2 YYREEE (reference sequence). CDR3 sequence (DNA): TGTGCCAGCAGCCCCGGGACTAGCGGGAGGATCCAAGAGACCCAGTACTTC. It encodes CASSPGTSGRIQETQYF. The complete variable domain, with remaining parts taken from reference TRBV5-4 and TRBJ2-5, reads ETGVTQSPTHLIKTRGQQVTLRCSSQSGHNTVSWYQQALGQGPQFIFQYYREEENGRGNFPPRFSGLQFPNYSSELNVNALELDDSALYLCASSPGTSGRIQETQYFGPGTRLLVL.

The table lists this clonotype with a few counts. The chain employs TRBV4-2 and TRBJ2-3; no definite D call. CDR1 and CDR2 from the germline V gene are LGHNA and YNFKEQ. The V and J ends lost 2 bases and 6 bases respectively, with 12 bases between them. The CDR3 contains 14 residues. CDR3 sequence: CASSQNGWTDTQYF. The CDR3 bases are TGTGCCAGCAGCCAAAATGGATGGACCGATACGCAGTATTTT.

This clonotype was observed a few times. The rearrangement uses TRBV24-1 and TRBJ2-1, with D maybe TRBD1 (6 bases). This CDR3 has 12 residues. Germline loops: CDR1 KGHDR, CDR2 SFDVKD. V lost 9 bases to trimming and J lost 7 bases, with 12 bases between them. CDR3 protein: CATLSGVNEQFF. CDR3 sequence (DNA): TGTGCCACCTTGTCAGGGGTGAATGAGCAGTTCTTC.

This clonotype was seen many times. V and J are TRBV7-2 and TRBJ2-3, with D perhaps given as TRBD1 or TRBD2 (5 bases each). Germline V CDR1 and CDR2: SGHTA, FQGNSA. This CDR3 spans 16 amino acids. Trimming removed 2 bases from V and 4 bases from J, with 16 bases in between. CDR3 loop: CASSLWARAGPDTQYF. The CDR3 DNA sequence: TGTGCCAGCAGCTTATGGGCCAGGGCGGGCCCAGATACGCAGTATTTT.

There are a few counts of this clonotype. The V gene is TRBV4-1, the J gene TRBJ1-1; the D gene is possibly TRBD1 (6 bases). Germline assignment: CDR1 MGHRA and CDR2 YSYEKL. The CDR3 length is 14 residues. Trimming took 3 bases from V and 3 from J, leaving 11 bases between them. CDR3 in amino acids: CASSHERGDTEAFF. CDR3 nucleotides: TGCGCCAGCAGCCATGAAAGGGGGGACACTGAAGCTTTCTTT.

This clonotype was counted a few times. This sequence joins TRBV5-1 and TRBJ1-4; tentative D call: TRBD1 (5 bases). The CDR3 has 15 amino acids. CDR1 is SGHRS, CDR2 YFSETQ, per germline. The V gene lost 3 bases and the J gene lost 0 bases, with 9 bases spanning the gap. CDR3 nucleotide sequence: TGCGCCAGCAGCTCGGAGGGGTCAACTAATGAAAAACTGTTTTTT. This translates into CASSSEGSTNEKLFF.

This clonotype showed up just once. The rearrangement links TRBV30 to TRBJ1-1, with 9 bases fitting TRBD1. The CDR3 length is 15 residues. With 2 bases clipped from V and 1 base from J, the junction kept 5 bases outside the gene matches. From germline, CDR1 is GTSNPN and CDR2 SVGIG (reference sequence). CDR3 in amino acids: CAWSPKGQGNTEAFF. The CDR3 nucleotides are TGTGCCTGGAGTCCGAAGGGACAGGGGAACACTGAAGCTTTCTTT. The whole variable domain, remainder taken from reference TRBV30 and TRBJ1-1, is SQTIHQWPATLVQPVGSPLSLECTVEGTSNPNLYWYRQAAGRGLQLLFYSVGIGQISSEVPQNLSASRPQDRQFILSSKKLLLSDSGFYLCAWSPKGQGNTEAFFGQGTRLTVV.

In this sample, this clonotype turned up a few times. This chain connects TRBV3-1 to TRBJ1-5; D is perhaps TRBD1 (6 bases). Per germline, CDR1 LGHDT and CDR2 YNNKEL (reference sequence). The CDR3 loop spans 13 amino acids. V was shortened by 4 bases and J by 5 bases, with 9 bases between the two germline ends. CDR3 in amino acids: CASSRDMDQPQHF. CDR3 bases: TGTGCCAGCAGCCGGGACATGGATCAGCCCCAGCATTTT.

This clonotype has ten or more counts. DNA of the CDR3: TGTGCCAGCAGTGAAGTGGGAGAGACCCAGTACTTC. It codes for CASSEVGETQYF. The chain uses TRBV6-1 and TRBJ2-5; D gene uncertain. With 1 base removed from V and 4 bases from J, the gap between germline ends came to 4 bases. The CDR3 has 12 residues. Looked up from germline, CDR1 is MNHNS and CDR2 is SASEGT.

The gene calls are TRBV6-2 or TRBV6-3 and TRBJ2-1, with D possibly called TRBD1 or TRBD2 (5 bases each). The CDR3 has 16 amino acids. V was trimmed by 0 bases and J by 10 bases, leaving 19 bases between them. CDR1 MNHEY and CDR2 SVGEGT come from the germline V gene. The CDR3 sequence: CASSYSRDPPRNEQFF. The CDR3 DNA sequence: TGTGCCAGCAGTTACTCGAGGGACCCCCCGAGGAACGAGCAGTTCTTC.

This clonotype has a handful of counts. The V gene is TRBV5-1, the J gene TRBJ2-1; 8 nucleotides match TRBD1. Germline-derived CDR1 and CDR2 are SGHRS and YFSETQ. This CDR3 is built from 15 residues. V was pared by 9 bases and J by 9 bases, with 17 bases of the junction left unmatched. The DNA of the CDR3 is TGCGCCACCCGGACCTCGCCGGACAGGGCCGGTGAGCAGTTCTTC. Its protein is CATRTSPDRAGEQFF.

This clonotype was observed a handful of times. The J gene is TRBJ1-3, the V gene TRBV11-2; 9 nucleotides line up with TRBD1. The CDR3 consists of 15 residues. The germline CDR1 and CDR2 sequences are SGHAT and FQNNGV. V was clipped by 5 bases and J by 4 bases; unmatched bases: 6. CDR3: CASSIRDRVGNTIYF. In DNA, the CDR3 is TGTGCCAGCAGCATAAGGGACAGGGTCGGAAACACCATATATTTT.